The 6 T cell receptor beta chains reported below all come from one sample, sequenced in a study of CD8 T cells in ankylosing spondylitis. Study-wide points: Ankylosing spondylitis blood appeared to be characterized by a TCR beta motif of several highly homologous variants.

From the 5' RACE reads, TCRdb called clonotypes with MiXCR, one entry per CDR3 protein. The sample consists of more than 400,000 distinct CDR3 sequences, under 5.5% of them appearing once. Antigen specificity for these receptors is unknown. Material: blood, either unsorted or a sorted T cell fraction (not recorded which). These receptors all come from a male donor with ankylosing spondylitis.

This clonotype was observed many times. The rearrangement joins TRBV5-1 to TRBJ2-3, with 12 bases aligning to TRBD2. From germline, CDR1 is SGHRS and CDR2 YFSETQ. The CDR3 length is 16 residues. V lost 3 bases to trimming and J lost 1 base; unmatched junction nucleotides: 3. The DNA for the CDR3 is TGCGCCAGCAGCTGGGGACTAGCGGGCCGCACAGATACGCAGTATTTT. Protein sequence: CASSWGLAGRTDTQYF.

This clonotype was counted many times. The chain uses TRBV4-3 and TRBJ1-2; D gene ambiguous. The V gene lost 1 base and the J gene lost 7 bases, with 13 bases spanning the gap. Germline CDR1 LGHNA, CDR2 YSLEER. The CDR3 runs 14 residues. CDR3 sequence: CASSQGADWGGYTF. DNA of the CDR3: TGCGCCAGCAGCCAAGGGGCGGATTGGGGTGGCTACACCTTC.

In this sample, this clonotype turned up many times. V usage is TRBV7-2 and J usage is TRBJ2-5; D is ambiguous. The V end lost 2 bases, the J end lost 0 bases, and 7 bases lay between the germline ends. This CDR3 spans 14 amino acids. CDR1 and CDR2 (germline): SGHTA, FQGNSA. The CDR3 nucleotides are TGTGCCAGCAGCTTAAATGCGTACCAAGAGACCCAGTACTTC. Translated: CASSLNAYQETQYF.

This clonotype was seen repeatedly, ten times or more. J is TRBJ2-1 and V is TRBV5-1; D is possibly TRBD1 or TRBD2 (6 bases each). In germline, CDR1 is SGHRS, CDR2 YFSETQ. Trimming pared 5 bases from V and 6 bases from J, leaving 9 bases between. The CDR3 totals 12 residues. The CDR3 region is CASRRGANEQFF. The CDR3 DNA reads TGCGCCAGCAGAAGGGGGGCCAATGAGCAGTTCTTC.

This clonotype showed up many times. The chain carries TRBV25-1 and TRBJ2-1; TRBD2 aligns across 10 bases. The CDR3 consists of 17 residues. Germline trimming cut 2 bases from V and 4 bases from J; bases unmatched to any gene: 8. Germline CDR1 MGHDK, CDR2 SYGVNS. The CDR3 loop reads CASSEESSGRRYNEQFF. Here the CDR3 DNA reads TGTGCCAGCAGTGAAGAGAGTAGCGGGAGGAGGTACAATGAGCAGTTCTTC.

This clonotype has ten or more counts. The rearrangement joins TRBV5-4 to TRBJ2-3; the D is unclear. Trimming shortened V by 5 bases and J by 2 bases, and 18 bases separated the two germline ends. CDR1 and CDR2 (germline): SGHNT, YYREEE (reference sequence). CDR3 length equals 16 residues. The CDR3 is CASSKTSQAHTDTQYF. The CDR3 nucleotides are TGTGCCAGCAGTAAAACCTCCCAGGCCCACACAGATACGCAGTATTTT.